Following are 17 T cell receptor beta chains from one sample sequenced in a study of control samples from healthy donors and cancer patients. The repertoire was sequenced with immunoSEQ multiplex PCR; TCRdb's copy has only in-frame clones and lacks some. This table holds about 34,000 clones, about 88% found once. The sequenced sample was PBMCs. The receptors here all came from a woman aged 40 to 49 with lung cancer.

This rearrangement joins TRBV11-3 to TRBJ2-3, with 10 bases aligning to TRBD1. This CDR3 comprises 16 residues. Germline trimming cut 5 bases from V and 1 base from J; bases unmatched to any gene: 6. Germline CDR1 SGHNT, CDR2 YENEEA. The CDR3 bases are TGTGCCAGCAGCGAAAGGGGGACAGGGGGCACAGATACGCAGTATTTT. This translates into CASSERGTGGTDTQYF.

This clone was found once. This CDR3 is CASSLDTGETQYF. The CDR3 DNA is TGTGCCAGCAGCTTGGACACAGGAGAGACCCAGTACTTC. The rearrangement uses TRBV5-5 and TRBJ2-5; D is perhaps TRBD1 (5 bases). The CDR3 is 13 amino acids. The V gene lost 0 bases and the J gene lost 4 bases, with 7 bases spanning the gap. Germline CDR1 and CDR2: SGHKS and YYEKEE (reference sequence).

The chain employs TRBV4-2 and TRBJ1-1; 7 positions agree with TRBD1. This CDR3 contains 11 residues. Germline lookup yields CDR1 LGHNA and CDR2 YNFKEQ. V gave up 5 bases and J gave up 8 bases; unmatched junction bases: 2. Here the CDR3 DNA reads TGTGCCAGCAGCTACAGGGGAGAAGCTTTCTTT. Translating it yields CASSYRGEAFF.

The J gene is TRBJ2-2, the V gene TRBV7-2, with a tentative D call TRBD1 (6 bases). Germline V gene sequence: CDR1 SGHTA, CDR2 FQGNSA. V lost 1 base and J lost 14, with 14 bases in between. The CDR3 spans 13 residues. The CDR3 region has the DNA TGTGCCAGCAGCTTAGACTACAGGGAGATACTGTTTTTT. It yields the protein CASSLDYREILFF.

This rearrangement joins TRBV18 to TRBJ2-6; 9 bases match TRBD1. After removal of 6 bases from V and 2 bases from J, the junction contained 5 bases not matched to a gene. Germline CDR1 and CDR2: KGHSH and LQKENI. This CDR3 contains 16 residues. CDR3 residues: CASSAGTGTGANVLTF. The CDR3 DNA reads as TGTGCCAGCTCTGCCGGGACAGGGACTGGGGCCAACGTCCTGACTTTC.

CDR3: CASKTGPDDPPYNEQFF. The CDR3 DNA is TGTGCCAGCAAGACAGGTCCCGACGACCCCCCATACAATGAGCAGTTCTTC. The chain links TRBV28 to TRBJ2-1; possible D gene TRBD1, 6 bases. V dropped 7 bases and J dropped 4 bases, with 23 bases sitting between them. From germline, CDR1 is MDHEN and CDR2 SYDVKM. The CDR3 spans 17 residues.

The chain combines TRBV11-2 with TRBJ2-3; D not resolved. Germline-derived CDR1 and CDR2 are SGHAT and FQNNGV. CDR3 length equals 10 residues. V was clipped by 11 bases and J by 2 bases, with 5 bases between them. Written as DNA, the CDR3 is TGTGCCGTTTACACAGATACGCAGTATTTT. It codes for CAVYTDTQYF.

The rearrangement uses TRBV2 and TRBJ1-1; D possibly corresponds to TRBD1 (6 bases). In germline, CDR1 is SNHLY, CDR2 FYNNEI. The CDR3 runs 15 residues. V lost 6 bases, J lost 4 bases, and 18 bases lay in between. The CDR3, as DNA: TGTGCCAGCAGAGTTATCCAGGGGCCCAGCACTGAAGCTTTCTTT. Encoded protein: CASRVIQGPSTEAFF.

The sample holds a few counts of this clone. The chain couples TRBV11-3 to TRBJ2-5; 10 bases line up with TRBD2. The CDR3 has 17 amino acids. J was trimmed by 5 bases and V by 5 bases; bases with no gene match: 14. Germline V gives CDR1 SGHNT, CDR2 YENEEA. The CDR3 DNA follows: TGTGCCAGCAGCCTGGGTTTAGCGGGGGGACTAACTGAGACCCAGTACTTC. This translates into CASSLGLAGGLTETQYF.

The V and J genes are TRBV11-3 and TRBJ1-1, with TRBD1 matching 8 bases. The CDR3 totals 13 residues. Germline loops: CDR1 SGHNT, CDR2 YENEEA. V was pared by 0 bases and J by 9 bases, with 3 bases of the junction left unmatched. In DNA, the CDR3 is TGTGCCAGCAGCTTAGAGGCCAGGGGGCAAGCTTTCTTT. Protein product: CASSLEARGQAFF.

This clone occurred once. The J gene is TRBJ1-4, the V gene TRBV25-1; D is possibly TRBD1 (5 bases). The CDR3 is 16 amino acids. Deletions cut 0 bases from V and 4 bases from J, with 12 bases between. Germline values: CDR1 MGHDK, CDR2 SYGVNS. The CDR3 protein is CASSEYFDSNNEKLFF. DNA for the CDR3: TGTGCCAGCAGTGAATACTTCGACAGCAATAATGAAAAACTGTTTTTT.

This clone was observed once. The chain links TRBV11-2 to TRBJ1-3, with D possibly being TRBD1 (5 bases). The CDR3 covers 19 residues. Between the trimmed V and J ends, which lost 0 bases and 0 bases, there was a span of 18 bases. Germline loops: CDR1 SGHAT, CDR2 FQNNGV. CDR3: CASSLDESQVRYSGNTIYF. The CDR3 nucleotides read TGTGCCAGCAGCTTAGACGAATCACAGGTTCGCTACTCTGGAAACACCATATATTTT. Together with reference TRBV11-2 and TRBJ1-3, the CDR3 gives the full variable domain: EAGVAQSPRYKIIEKRQSVAFWCNPISGHATLYWYQQILGQGPKLLIQFQNNGVVDDSQLPKDRFSAERLKGVDSTLKIQPAKLEDSAVYLCASSLDESQVRYSGNTIYFGEGSWLTVV.

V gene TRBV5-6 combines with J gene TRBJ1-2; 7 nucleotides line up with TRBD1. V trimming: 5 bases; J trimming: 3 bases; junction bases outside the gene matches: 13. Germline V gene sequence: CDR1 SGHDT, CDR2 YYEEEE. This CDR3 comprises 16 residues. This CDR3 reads CASRGGAGQRYYGYTF. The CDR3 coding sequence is TGTGCCAGCAGGGGAGGGGCGGGACAGAGATACTATGGCTACACCTTC.

As DNA, the CDR3 is TGTGCCAGCACTCGAAGCCAGGGGGGAGATGAAAAACTGTTTTTT. This codes for CASTRSQGGDEKLFF. The gene calls are TRBV6-5 and TRBJ1-4; 7 bases line up with TRBD1. Trimming removed 7 bases from V and 6 bases from J; junction bases left unmatched: 11. The CDR3 consists of 15 residues. Germline loops: CDR1 MNHEY, CDR2 SVGAGI.

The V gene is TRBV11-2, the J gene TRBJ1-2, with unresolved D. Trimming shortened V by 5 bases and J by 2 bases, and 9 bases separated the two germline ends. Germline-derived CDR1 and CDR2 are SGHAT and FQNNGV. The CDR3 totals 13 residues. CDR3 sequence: CASSPEVNYGYTF. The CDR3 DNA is TGTGCCAGCAGCCCCGAGGTGAACTATGGCTACACCTTC.

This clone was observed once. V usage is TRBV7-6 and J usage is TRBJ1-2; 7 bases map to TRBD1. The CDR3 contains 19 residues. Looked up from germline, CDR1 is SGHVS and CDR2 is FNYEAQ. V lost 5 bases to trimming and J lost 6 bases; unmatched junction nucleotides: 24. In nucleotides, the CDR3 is TGTGCCAGCAGCCCGCACCCTATCGCCCCTACAGGGGAGGGTAATGGCTACACCTTC. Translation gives CASSPHPIAPTGEGNGYTF.

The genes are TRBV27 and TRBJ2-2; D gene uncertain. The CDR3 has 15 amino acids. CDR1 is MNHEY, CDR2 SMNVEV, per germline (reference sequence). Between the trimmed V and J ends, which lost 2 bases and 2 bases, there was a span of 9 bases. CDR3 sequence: CASSLGLFNTGELFF. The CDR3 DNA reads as TGTGCCAGCAGTTTAGGTCTCTTCAACACCGGGGAGCTGTTTTTT.